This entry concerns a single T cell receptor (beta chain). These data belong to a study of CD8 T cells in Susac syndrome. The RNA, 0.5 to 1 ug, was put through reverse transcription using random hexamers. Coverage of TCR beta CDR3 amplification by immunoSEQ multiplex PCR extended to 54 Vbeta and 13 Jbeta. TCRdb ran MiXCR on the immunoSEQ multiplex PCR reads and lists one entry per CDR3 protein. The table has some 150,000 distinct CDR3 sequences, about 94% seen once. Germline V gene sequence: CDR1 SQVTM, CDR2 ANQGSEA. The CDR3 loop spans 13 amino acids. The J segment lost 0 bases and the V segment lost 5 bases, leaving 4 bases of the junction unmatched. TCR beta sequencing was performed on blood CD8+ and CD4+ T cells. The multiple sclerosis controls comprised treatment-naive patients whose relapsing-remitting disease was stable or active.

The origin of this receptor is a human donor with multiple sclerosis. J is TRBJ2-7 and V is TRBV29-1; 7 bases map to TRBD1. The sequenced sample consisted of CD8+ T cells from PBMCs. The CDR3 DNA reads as TGCAGCGTTACAGGGGTTGGCTCCTACGAGCAGTACTTC. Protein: CSVTGVGSYEQYF.